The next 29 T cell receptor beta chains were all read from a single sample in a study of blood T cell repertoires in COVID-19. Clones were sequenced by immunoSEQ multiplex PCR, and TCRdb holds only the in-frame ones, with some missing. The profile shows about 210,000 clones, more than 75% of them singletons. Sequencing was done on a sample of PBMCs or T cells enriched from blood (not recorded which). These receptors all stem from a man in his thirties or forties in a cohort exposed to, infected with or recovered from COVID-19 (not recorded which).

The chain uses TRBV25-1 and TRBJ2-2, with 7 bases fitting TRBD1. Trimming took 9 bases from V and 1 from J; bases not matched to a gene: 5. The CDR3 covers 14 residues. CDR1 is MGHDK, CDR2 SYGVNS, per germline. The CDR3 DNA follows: TGTGCCAGTAAGGGGGCACTGAACACCGGGGAGCTGTTTTTT. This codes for CASKGALNTGELFF.

The DNA of the CDR3 is TGTGCCAGCAGTTTTTCGTCAGAGGCGACTAATCAGCCCCAGCATTTT. It yields the protein CASSFSSEATNQPQHF. The chain links TRBV27 to TRBJ1-5; D not certain. CDR1 is MNHEY and CDR2 is SMNVEV in the germline V gene (reference sequence). The CDR3 consists of 16 residues. V lost 3 bases and J 4 bases, leaving 16 bases between the germline ends.

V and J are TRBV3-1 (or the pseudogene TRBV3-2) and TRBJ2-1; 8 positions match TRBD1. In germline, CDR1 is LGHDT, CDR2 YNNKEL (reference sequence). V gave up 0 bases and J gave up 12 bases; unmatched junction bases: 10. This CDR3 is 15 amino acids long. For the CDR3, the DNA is TGTGCCAGCAGCCAAGATCCAGGGGGCGGAAGGTTGCAGTTCTTC. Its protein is CASSQDPGGGRLQFF.

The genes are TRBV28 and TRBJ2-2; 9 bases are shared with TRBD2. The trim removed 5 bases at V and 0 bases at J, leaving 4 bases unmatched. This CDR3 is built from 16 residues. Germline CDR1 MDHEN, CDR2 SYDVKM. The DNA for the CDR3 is TGTGCCAGCAGTCCCTTAGCGGGAGCGAACACCGGGGAGCTGTTTTTT. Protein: CASSPLAGANTGELFF.

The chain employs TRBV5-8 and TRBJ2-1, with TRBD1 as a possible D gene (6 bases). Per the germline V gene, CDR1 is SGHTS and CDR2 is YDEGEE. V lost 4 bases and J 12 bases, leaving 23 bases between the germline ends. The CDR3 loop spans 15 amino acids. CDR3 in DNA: TGTGCCAGCAGCCATCGAGCAGGGGCGGGTTTGGGGCAGTTCTTC. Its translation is CASSHRAGAGLGQFF. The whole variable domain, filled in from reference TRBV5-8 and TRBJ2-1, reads EAGVTQSPTHLIKTRGQQATLRCSPISGHTSVYWYQQALGLGLQFLLWYDEGEERNRGNFPPRFSGRQFPNYSSELNVNALELEDSALYLCASSHRAGAGLGQFFGPGTRLTVL.

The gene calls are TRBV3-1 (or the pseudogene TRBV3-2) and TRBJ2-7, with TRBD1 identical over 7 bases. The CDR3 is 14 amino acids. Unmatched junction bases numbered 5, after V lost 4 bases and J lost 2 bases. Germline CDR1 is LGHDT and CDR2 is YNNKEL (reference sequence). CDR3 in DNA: TGTGCCAGCAGCCGGGACAGAAGAACCTACGAGCAGTACTTC. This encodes CASSRDRRTYEQYF.

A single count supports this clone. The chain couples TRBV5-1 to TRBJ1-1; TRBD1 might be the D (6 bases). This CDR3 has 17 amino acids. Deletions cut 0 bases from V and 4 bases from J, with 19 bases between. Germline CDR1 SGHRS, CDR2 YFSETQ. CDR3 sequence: CASSLGPELGASTEAFF. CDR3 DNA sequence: TGCGCCAGCAGCTTGGGACCGGAATTGGGGGCGAGCACTGAAGCTTTCTTT.

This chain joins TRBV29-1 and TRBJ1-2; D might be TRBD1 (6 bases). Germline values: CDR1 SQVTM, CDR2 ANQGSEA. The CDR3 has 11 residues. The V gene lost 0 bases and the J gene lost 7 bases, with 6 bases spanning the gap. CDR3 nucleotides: TGCAGCGTTGAAGACAGGGGTGGCTACACCTTC. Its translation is CSVEDRGGYTF.

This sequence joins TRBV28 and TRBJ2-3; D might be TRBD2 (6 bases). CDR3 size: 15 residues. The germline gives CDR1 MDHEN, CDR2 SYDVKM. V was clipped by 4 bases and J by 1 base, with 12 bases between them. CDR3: CASSSKRARTDTQYF. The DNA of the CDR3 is TGTGCCAGCAGTTCTAAGCGGGCCCGCACAGATACGCAGTATTTT.

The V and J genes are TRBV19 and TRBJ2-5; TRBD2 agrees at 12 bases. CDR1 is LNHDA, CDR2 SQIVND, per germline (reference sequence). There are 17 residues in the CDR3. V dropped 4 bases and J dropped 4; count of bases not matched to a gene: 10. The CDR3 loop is CASSTLHLAGGPETQYF. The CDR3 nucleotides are TGTGCCAGTAGTACCCTTCATCTAGCGGGAGGGCCAGAGACCCAGTACTTC.

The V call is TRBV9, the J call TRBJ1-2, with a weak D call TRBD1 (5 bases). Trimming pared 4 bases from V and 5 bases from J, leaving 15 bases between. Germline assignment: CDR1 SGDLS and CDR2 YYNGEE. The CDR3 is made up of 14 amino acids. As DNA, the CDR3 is TGTGCCAGCAGCACCAGACAGCACCCTTATGGCTACACCTTC. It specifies CASSTRQHPYGYTF.

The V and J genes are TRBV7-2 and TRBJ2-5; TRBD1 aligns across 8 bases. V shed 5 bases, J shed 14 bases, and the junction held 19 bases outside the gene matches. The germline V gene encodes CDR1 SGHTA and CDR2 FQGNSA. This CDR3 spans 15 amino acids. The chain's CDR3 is CASSVRRDRFNPFYF. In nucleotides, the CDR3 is TGTGCCAGCAGCGTACGCCGGGACAGGTTTAATCCATTTTACTTC.

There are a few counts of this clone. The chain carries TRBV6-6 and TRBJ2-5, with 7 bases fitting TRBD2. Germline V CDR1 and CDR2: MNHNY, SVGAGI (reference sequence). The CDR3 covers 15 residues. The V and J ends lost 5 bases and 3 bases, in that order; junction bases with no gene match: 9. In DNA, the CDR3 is TGTGCCAGCAGTGCCTTGGGGGGGGTAAAAGAGACCCAGTACTTC. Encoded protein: CASSALGGVKETQYF.

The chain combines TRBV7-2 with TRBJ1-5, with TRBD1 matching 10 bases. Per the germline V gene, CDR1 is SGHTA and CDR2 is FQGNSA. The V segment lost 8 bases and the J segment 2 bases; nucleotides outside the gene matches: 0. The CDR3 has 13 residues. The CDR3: CASGTGGNQPQHF. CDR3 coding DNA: TGTGCCAGCGGGACAGGGGGCAATCAGCCCCAGCATTTT.

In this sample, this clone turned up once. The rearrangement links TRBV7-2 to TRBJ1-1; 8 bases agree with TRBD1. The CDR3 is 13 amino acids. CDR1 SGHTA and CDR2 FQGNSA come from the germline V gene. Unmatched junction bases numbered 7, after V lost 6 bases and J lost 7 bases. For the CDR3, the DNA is TGTGCCAGCAGTATACAGGGGGGTGATGAAGCTTTCTTT. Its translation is CASSIQGGDEAFF. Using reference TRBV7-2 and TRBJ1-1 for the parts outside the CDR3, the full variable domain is GAGVSQSPSNKVTEKGKDVELRCDPISGHTALYWYRQSLGQGLEFLIYFQGNSAPDKSGLPSDRFSAERTGGSVSTLTIQRTQQEDSAVYLCASSIQGGDEAFFGQGTRLTVV.

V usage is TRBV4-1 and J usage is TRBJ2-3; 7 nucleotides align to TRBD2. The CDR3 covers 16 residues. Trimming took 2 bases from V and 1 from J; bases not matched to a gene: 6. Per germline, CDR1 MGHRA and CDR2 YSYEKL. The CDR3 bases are TGCGCCAGCAGCCAAAGGGAGGGGTTCGGCACAGATACGCAGTATTTT. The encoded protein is CASSQREGFGTDTQYF.

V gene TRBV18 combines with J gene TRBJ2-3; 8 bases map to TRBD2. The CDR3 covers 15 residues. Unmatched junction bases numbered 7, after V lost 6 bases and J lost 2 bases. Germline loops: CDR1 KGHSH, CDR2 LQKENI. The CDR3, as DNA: TGTGCCAGCTCCGGGACTAGTCTATCCACAGATACGCAGTATTTT. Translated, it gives CASSGTSLSTDTQYF.

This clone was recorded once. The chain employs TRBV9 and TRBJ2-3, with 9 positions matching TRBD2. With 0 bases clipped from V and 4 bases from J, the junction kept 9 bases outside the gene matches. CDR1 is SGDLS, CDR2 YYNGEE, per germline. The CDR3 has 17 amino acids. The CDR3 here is CASSVGLSGLAADTQYF. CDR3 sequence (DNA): TGTGCCAGCAGCGTAGGTTTGTCGGGACTAGCCGCAGATACGCAGTATTTT.

The CDR3 bases are TGTGCCAGCAAGCAGGGGAACACCGGGGAGCTGTTTTTT. Encoded protein: CASKQGNTGELFF. The chain uses TRBV7-8 and TRBJ2-2; TRBD1 might be the D (5 bases). This CDR3 is built from 13 residues. The germline V gene encodes CDR1 SGHVS and CDR2 FQNEAQ. Trimming cost V 7 bases and J 1 base, with 7 bases left between them.

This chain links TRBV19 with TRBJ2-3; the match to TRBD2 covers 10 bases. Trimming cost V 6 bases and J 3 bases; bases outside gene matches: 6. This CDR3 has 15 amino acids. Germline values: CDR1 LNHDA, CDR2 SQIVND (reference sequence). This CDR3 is CASRYSSGSTDTQYF. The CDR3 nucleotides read TGTGCCAGTAGGTACTCTAGCGGGAGTACAGATACGCAGTATTTT.

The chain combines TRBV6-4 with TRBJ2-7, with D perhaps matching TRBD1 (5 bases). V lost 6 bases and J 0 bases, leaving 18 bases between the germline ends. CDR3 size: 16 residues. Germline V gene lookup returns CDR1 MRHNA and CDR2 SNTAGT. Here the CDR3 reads CASSLLSTVGSYEQYF. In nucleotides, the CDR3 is TGTGCCAGCAGCCTTTTATCGACAGTTGGCTCCTACGAGCAGTACTTC.

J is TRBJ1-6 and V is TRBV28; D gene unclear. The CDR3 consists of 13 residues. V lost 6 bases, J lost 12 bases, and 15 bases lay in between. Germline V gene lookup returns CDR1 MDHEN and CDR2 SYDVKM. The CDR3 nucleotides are TGTGCCAGCAGCCCCACTAACATACTACCCCTCCACTTT. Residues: CASSPTNILPLHF.

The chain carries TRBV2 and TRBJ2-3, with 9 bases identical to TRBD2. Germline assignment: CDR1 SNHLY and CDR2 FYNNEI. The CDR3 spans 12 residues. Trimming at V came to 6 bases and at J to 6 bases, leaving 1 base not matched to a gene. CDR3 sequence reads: CASRSGRDTQYF. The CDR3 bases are TGTGCCAGCAGAAGCGGGAGGGATACGCAGTATTTT.

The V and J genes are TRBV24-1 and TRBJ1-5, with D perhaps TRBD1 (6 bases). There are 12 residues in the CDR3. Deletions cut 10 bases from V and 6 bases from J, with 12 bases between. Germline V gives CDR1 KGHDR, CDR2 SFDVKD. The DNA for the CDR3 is TGTGCCACACAACAGGGCTCTCAGCCCCAGCATTTT. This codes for CATQQGSQPQHF.

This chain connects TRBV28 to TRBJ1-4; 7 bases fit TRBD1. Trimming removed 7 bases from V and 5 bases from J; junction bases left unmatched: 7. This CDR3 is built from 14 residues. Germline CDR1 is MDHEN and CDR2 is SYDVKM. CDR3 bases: TGTGCCAGCACCGTAGACAGGGTCAATGAAAAACTGTTTTTT. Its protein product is CASTVDRVNEKLFF.

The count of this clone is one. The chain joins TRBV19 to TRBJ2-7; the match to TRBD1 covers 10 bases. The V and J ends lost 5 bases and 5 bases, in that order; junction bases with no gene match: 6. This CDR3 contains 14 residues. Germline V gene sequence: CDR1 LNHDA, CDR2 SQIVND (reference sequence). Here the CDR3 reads CASSPDRGRDEQYF. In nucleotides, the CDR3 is TGTGCCAGTAGTCCTGACAGGGGGCGCGACGAGCAGTACTTC. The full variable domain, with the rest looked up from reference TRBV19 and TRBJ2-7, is DGGITQSPKYLFRKEGQNVTLSCEQNLNHDAMYWYRQDPGQGLRLIYYSQIVNDFQKGDIAEGYSVSREKKESFPLTVTSAQKNPTAFYLCASSPDRGRDEQYFGPGTRLTVT.

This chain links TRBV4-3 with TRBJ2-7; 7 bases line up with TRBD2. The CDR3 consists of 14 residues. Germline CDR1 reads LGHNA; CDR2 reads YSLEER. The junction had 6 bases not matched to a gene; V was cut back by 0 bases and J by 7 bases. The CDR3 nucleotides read TGCGCCAGCAGCCAAGATCGGGGGGTTGGGGAGCAGTACTTC. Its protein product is CASSQDRGVGEQYF.

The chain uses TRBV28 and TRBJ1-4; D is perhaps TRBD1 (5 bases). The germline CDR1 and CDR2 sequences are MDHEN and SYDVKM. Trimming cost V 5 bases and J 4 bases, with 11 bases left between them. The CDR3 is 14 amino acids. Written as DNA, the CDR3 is TGTGCCAGCAGTCTGACAGTGGGTAATGAAAAACTGTTTTTT. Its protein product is CASSLTVGNEKLFF.

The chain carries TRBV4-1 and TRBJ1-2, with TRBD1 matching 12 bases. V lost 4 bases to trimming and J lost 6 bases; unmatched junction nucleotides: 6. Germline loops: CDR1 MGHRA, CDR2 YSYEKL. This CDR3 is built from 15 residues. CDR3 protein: CASSPGTGGADGYTF. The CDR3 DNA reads TGCGCCAGCAGCCCCGGGACAGGGGGCGCAGATGGCTACACCTTC.